The TCR beta chain described here comes from a study of shared clonotypes between healthy human individuals. As concerns this clone: Its antigen remains unknown.

The method was immunoSEQ multiplex PCR; TCRdb's version includes in-frame clones alone and lacks a portion of them. The sample carries around 1.5 million clones, 95% to 99% recorded once. General observations from the study: Estimated clonotype richness was generally higher in naive than memory subsets.

This sequence originates from a man aged 25 to 45 in good health. Sequences were obtained from naive CD4+ T cells sorted from blood. The subset denotes: CD45RA+ positively selected.

The CDR3 region has the DNA TGCGCCAGGGGGAGTATGGACGGTTTTGCCCTTAATCACTCCTACGAGCAGTACTTC. Its translation is CARGSMDGFALNHSYEQYF. The J gene is TRBJ2-7, the V gene TRBV5-1; TRBD2 is a possible D gene (5 bases). The CDR3 totals 19 residues. Trimming left V 8 bases short and J 0 bases short, with 30 bases between. The germline CDR1 and CDR2 sequences are SGHRS and YFSETQ. Full variable domain (rest looked up from reference TRBV5-1 and TRBJ2-7): KAGVTQTPRYLIKTRGQQVTLSCSPISGHRSVSWYQQTPGQGLQFLFEYFSETQRNKGNFPGRFSGRQFSNSRSEMNVSTLELGDSALYLCARGSMDGFALNHSYEQYFGPGTRLTVT.